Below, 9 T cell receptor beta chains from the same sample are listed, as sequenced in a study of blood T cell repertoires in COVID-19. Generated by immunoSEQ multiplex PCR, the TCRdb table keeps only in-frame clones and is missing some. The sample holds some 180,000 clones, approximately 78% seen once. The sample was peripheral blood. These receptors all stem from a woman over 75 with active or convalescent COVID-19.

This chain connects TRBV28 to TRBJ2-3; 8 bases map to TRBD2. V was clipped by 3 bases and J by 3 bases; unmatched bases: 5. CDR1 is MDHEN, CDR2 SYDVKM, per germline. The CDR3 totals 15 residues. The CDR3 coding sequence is TGTGCCAGCAGTTTCCAGCGGGGGTGGACAGATACGCAGTATTTT. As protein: CASSFQRGWTDTQYF.

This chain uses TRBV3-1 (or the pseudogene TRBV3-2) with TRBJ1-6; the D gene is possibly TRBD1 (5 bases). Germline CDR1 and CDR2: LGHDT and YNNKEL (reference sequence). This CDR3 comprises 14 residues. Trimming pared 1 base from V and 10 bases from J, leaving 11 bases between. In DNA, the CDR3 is TGTGCCAGCAGCCAAGTGGGGGAGGAATCACCCCTCCACTTT. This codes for CASSQVGEESPLHF.

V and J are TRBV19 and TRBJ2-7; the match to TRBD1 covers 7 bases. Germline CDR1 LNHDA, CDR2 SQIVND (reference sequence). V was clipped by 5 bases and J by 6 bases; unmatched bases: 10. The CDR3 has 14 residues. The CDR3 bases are TGTGCCAGTAGTCGACACGAGACAGGGTCCGAGCAGTACTTC. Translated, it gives CASSRHETGSEQYF.

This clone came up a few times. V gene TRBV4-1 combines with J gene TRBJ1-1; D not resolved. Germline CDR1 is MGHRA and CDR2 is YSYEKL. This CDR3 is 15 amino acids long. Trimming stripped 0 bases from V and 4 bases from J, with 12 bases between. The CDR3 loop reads CASSQDKARSTEAFF. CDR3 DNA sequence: TGCGCCAGCAGCCAAGATAAGGCGAGGAGCACTGAAGCTTTCTTT.

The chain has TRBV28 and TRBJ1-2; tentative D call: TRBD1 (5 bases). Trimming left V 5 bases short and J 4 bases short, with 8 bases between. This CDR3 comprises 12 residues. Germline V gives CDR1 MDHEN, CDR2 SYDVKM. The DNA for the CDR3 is TGTGCCAGCAGTGACAGCTCCTATGGCTACACCTTC. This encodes CASSDSSYGYTF.

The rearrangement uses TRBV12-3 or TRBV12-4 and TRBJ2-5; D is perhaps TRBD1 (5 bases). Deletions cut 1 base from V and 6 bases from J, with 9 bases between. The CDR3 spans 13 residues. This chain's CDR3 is CASSLDRTQTQYF. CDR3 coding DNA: TGTGCCAGCAGTTTAGACAGGACGCAGACCCAGTACTTC.

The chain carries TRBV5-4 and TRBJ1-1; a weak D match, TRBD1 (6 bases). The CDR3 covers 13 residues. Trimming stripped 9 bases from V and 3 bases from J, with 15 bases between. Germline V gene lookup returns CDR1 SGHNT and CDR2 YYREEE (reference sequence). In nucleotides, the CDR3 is TGTGCCACCCAGGGGCTGGTTGACACTGAAGCTTTCTTT. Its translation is CATQGLVDTEAFF.

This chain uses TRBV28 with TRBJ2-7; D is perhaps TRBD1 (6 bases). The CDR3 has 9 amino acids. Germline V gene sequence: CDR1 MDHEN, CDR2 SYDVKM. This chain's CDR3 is CPQGYEQYF. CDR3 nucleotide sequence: TGTCCCCAGGGGTACGAGCAGTACTTC.

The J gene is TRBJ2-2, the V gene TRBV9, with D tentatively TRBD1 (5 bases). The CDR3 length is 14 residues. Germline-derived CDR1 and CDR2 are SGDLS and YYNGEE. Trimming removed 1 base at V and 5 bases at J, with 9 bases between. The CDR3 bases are TGTGCCAGCAGCGTACTGGGGCTGACCGGGGAGCTGTTTTTT. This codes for CASSVLGLTGELFF.